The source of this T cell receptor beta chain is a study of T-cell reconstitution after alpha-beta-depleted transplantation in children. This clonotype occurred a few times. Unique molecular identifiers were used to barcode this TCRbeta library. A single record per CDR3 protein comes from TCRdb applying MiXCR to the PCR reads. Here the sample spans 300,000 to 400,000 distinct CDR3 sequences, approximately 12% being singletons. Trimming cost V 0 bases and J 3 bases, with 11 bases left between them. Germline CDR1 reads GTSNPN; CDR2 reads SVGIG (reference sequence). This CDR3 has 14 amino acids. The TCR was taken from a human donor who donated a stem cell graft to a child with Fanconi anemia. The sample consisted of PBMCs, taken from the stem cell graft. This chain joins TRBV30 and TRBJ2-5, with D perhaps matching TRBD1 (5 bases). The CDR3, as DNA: TGTGCCTGGAGTGTAATCGGCAGGGAAGAGACCCAGTACTTC. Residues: CAWSVIGREETQYF.